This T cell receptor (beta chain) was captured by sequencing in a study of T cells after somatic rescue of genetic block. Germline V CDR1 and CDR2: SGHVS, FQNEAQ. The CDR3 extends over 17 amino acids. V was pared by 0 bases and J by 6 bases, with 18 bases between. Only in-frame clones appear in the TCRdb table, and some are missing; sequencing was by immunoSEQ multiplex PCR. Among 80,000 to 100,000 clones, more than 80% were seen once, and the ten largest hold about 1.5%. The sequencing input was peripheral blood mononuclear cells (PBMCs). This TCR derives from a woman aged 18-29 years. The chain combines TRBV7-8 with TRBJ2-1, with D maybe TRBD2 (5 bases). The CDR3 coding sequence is TGTGCCAGCAGCTTAGCGCTCCAGCGGACTGGGGTCAATGAGCAGTTCTTC. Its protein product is CASSLALQRTGVNEQFF.